These 14 T cell receptor beta chains originate from one sample sequenced in a study of siplizumab effects on memory and regulatory T cells. Measured with immunoSEQ multiplex PCR; TCRdb has only the in-frame clones, and not every one. This table holds around 100,000 clones, about 90% found once. The material sequenced was CD4+ T cells sorted from blood. Source of these receptors: a human donor in good health.

V usage is TRBV11-3 and J usage is TRBJ2-5, with D uncertain. Trimming took off 0 bases at V and 6 bases at J, with 11 bases between the two ends. The CDR3 spans 14 residues. The V gene's germline CDR1 is SGHNT and CDR2 YENEEA. The CDR3 here is CASSLDTSSQTQYF. CDR3 DNA: TGTGCCAGCAGCTTAGATACGTCGTCCCAGACCCAGTACTTC.

The chain couples TRBV12-2 to TRBJ2-1; the table's D call TRBD2 went unverified against the DNA. TRBV12-2 corresponds to a pseudogene. This CDR3 region has 20 residues. CDR3 loop: CASRLAKTCFRGRLNNEQFF. CDR3 DNA: TGTGCAAGTCGCTTAGCGAAAACGTGTTTTCGGGGAAGACTTAACAATGAGCAGTTCTTC.

V gene TRBV7-3 combines with J gene TRBJ1-5; 7 bases line up with TRBD1. V lost 5 bases and J lost 0; bases outside the gene matches: 19. CDR3 length: 20 residues. Germline CDR1 SGHTA, CDR2 FQGTGA. The CDR3: CASSPLQTDRKTNSNQPQHF. CDR3 DNA: TGTGCCAGCAGCCCCCTCCAAACGGACAGGAAAACCAATAGCAATCAGCCCCAGCATTTT. The full variable domain, with the rest looked up from reference TRBV7-3 and TRBJ1-5, is GAGVSQTPSNKVTEKGKYVELRCDPISGHTALYWYRQSLGQGPEFLIYFQGTGAADDSGLPNDRFFAVRPEGSVSTLKIQRTERGDSAVYLCASSPLQTDRKTNSNQPQHFGDGTRLSIL.

This chain joins TRBV6-4 and TRBJ1-4; D gene uncertain. Trimming shortened V by 5 bases and J by 6 bases, and 10 bases separated the two germline ends. Germline CDR1 reads MRHNA; CDR2 reads SNTAGT. CDR3 length: 13 amino acids. CDR3 DNA: TGTGCCAGCAGTCCGTCTGGGGATGAAAAACTGTTTTTT. Protein: CASSPSGDEKLFF.

The V and J genes are TRBV29-1 and TRBJ1-4, with D perhaps matching TRBD1 (6 bases). The CDR3 spans 13 residues. The V end was cut by 7 bases, the J end by 4 bases, with 13 bases between. The germline gives CDR1 SQVTM, CDR2 ANQGSEA. DNA of the CDR3: TGCAGCGGAGGAGGAGGGGGTAATGAAAAACTGTTTTTT. It yields the protein CSGGGGGNEKLFF.

V is TRBV11-2 and J is TRBJ2-1; TRBD2 agrees at 8 bases. The V gene's germline CDR1 is SGHAT and CDR2 FQNNGV. V lost 5 bases, J lost 10 bases, and 16 bases stayed unmatched. The CDR3 contains 16 residues. The CDR3 coding sequence is TGTGCCAGCAGCGCCGGTAGTAGCGGGGTCCCAATCGAGCAGTTCTTC. Its protein is CASSAGSSGVPIEQFF.

CDR3 in amino acids: CASSLVGREQETQYF. The DNA of the CDR3 is TGTGCCAGCAGCTTGGTTGGCAGGGAGCAAGAGACCCAGTACTTC. This sequence joins TRBV5-4 and TRBJ2-5; D may be TRBD1 or TRBD2 (5 bases each). V lost 0 bases, J lost 2 bases, and 11 bases lay in between. This CDR3 has 15 residues. Germline V CDR1 and CDR2: SGHNT, YYREEE (reference sequence).

This clone occurred once. The CDR3 DNA reads TGTGCCAGCTCAGTCCAACAGGGAAATCAGCCCCAGCATTTT. It specifies CASSVQQGNQPQHF. The V call is TRBV19, the J call TRBJ1-5, with TRBD1 as a possible D gene (6 bases). CDR3 size: 14 residues. Germline V CDR1 and CDR2: LNHDA, SQIVND (reference sequence). V lost 9 bases and J lost 4, with 16 bases in between.

To note about this clone: Other nucleotide sequences in the sample specify the same CDR3. This chain joins TRBV5-6 and TRBJ1-5; possibly TRBD1 for D (6 bases). This CDR3 contains 14 residues. Trimming pared 4 bases from V and 5 bases from J, leaving 13 bases between. CDR1 SGHDT and CDR2 YYEEEE come from the germline V gene. Here the CDR3 DNA reads TGTGCCAGCAGCGTACAGGGACTCTATCAGCCCCAGCATTTT. It encodes CASSVQGLYQPQHF.

CDR3: CASSRQTNEKLFF. Written as DNA, the CDR3 is TGTGCCAGTAGTCGGCAAACTAATGAAAAACTGTTTTTT. This rearrangement joins TRBV19 to TRBJ1-4, with D uncertain. This CDR3 has 13 amino acids. V shed 5 bases and J shed 1 base, with 5 bases lying between them. CDR1 and CDR2 (germline): LNHDA, SQIVND (reference sequence).

This sequence joins TRBV6-5 and TRBJ1-2, with a weak D call TRBD1 (5 bases). Germline lookup yields CDR1 MNHEY and CDR2 SVGAGI. V was clipped by 6 bases and J by 3 bases, with 11 bases between them. The length of the CDR3 is 13 residues. This CDR3 is CASRRDGYYGYTF. CDR3 DNA sequence: TGTGCCAGCAGAAGGGACGGGTACTATGGCTACACCTTC.

The chain carries TRBV5-1 and TRBJ1-1, with D maybe TRBD1 (5 bases). The CDR3 is made up of 14 amino acids. V dropped 0 bases and J dropped 2 bases, with 8 bases sitting between them. Germline V gene sequence: CDR1 SGHRS, CDR2 YFSETQ. CDR3 protein: CASSLGGVNTEAFF. The CDR3, as DNA: TGCGCCAGCAGCTTGGGAGGGGTCAACACTGAAGCTTTCTTT.

The chain links TRBV19 to TRBJ1-1, with D perhaps TRBD1 (5 bases). Trimming cost V 2 bases and J 4 bases, with 11 bases left between them. The CDR3 sequence is 14 residues long. The germline CDR1 and CDR2 sequences are LNHDA and SQIVND (reference sequence). The CDR3 coding sequence is TGTGCCAGTAGTATAAGGGTCGGGACCACTGAAGCTTTCTTT. This codes for CASSIRVGTTEAFF. Full variable domain (outside the CDR3, taken from reference TRBV19 and TRBJ1-1): DGGITQSPKYLFRKEGQNVTLSCEQNLNHDAMYWYRQDPGQGLRLIYYSQIVNDFQKGDIAEGYSVSREKKESFPLTVTSAQKNPTAFYLCASSIRVGTTEAFFGQGTRLTVV.

The rearrangement links TRBV15 to TRBJ1-2; unclear D gene. V dropped 1 base and J dropped 4 bases, with 10 bases sitting between them. This CDR3 is 14 amino acids long. CDR1 and CDR2 from the germline V gene are LNHNV and YYDKDF (reference sequence). CDR3 residues: CATSRVEALYGYTF. In nucleotides, the CDR3 is TGTGCCACCAGCAGAGTGGAGGCCCTCTATGGCTACACCTTC.